The clone carrying this TCR beta chain was picked up a small number of times. Its target is not known. Unique molecular identifiers were attached to individual cDNA molecules within the library. In TCRdb, the RACE reads were re-called with MiXCR into one record per CDR3 protein. This table has approximately 60,000 distinct CDR3 sequences, approximately 10% appearing once. The data derive from a study of human T cells and chemical hapten exposure. Turning to the study itself: 2% DPC applied to an approximately 2 cm by approximately 2 cm arm area sensitized donors. Study-level results: Expanded TCRs created a significantly greater count of big CDR3 similarity clusters than controls did.

The time point denotes: patch test 3, about 24 weeks after DPC sensitization. Documented treatment: therapeutic diphenylcyclopropenone sensitization with weekly scalp DPC. Patch tests were applied only after blood draws. CDR1 is SGHTS and CDR2 is YDEGEE in the germline V gene. CDR3 length: 16 amino acids. Trimming left V 4 bases short and J 0 bases short, with 15 bases between. This clonotype originated in a woman in her 30s with alopecia areata. Some clones in this sample may be carry-over from other donors' samples. Sequencing was performed on whole blood, taken in connection with sensitization to the hapten diphenylcyclopropenone (DPC). This sequence joins TRBV5-8 and TRBJ2-3; perhaps TRBD2 as D (5 bases). CDR3 nucleotide sequence: TGTGCCAGCAGCCCTTCCCGGACGGGAAGCACAGATACGCAGTATTTT. Amino acid sequence: CASSPSRTGSTDTQYF.